This passage covers 10 T cell receptor beta chains from one sample sequenced in a study of identical twins (dated by TCRdb to between 2015 and 2016). Receptor libraries were prepared by 5' RACE. The instrument was an Illumina HiSeq 2000. Using fastp at Q25 and MiXCR, TCRdb reprocessed the public reads and kept productive beta chains. When rows share a CDR3 protein, they turn into one entry using the most common DNA and genes. The sample includes about 790,000 distinct CDR3 sequences, with around a sixth observed a single time. The top ten clonotypes cover under 15% of the sample. These same records also appear under a second study, on T cells expressing NK-cell markers.

Sequencing input: PBMCs. All receptors come from a woman aged 18-35 years in good health.

V and J are TRBV20-1 and TRBJ2-7; TRBD1 agrees at 8 bases. This CDR3 spans 14 amino acids. Germline CDR1 reads DFQATT; CDR2 reads SNEGSKA (reference sequence). With 1 base clipped from V and 5 bases from J, the junction kept 7 bases outside the gene matches. DNA for the CDR3: TGCAGTGCTAGAGGCGGACAGGGTTTTAACGAGCAGTACTTC. This sequence encodes CSARGGQGFNEQYF.

The chain uses TRBV5-1 and TRBJ2-7; D perhaps matches TRBD1 (6 bases). This CDR3 contains 15 residues. CDR1 and CDR2 from the germline V gene are SGHRS and YFSETQ. Trimming removed 5 bases at V and 3 bases at J, with 18 bases between. The CDR3 sequence is CASRVGGDSNYEQYF. In DNA form, the CDR3 reads TGCGCCAGCAGGGTAGGGGGTGACAGCAACTACGAGCAGTACTTC.

V usage is TRBV27 and J usage is TRBJ2-7, with TRBD1 as a possible D gene (7 bases). CDR3 length: 14 residues. Germline lookup yields CDR1 MNHEY and CDR2 SMNVEV (reference sequence). Trimming removed 3 bases at V and 2 bases at J, with 11 bases between. The CDR3 is CASSFQGGAYEQYF. In DNA form, the CDR3 reads TGTGCCAGCAGTTTTCAGGGGGGAGCCTACGAGCAGTACTTC.

The chain uses TRBV5-1 and TRBJ2-1; no clear D gene. Deletions cut 1 base from V and 3 bases from J, with 11 bases between. The CDR3 spans 15 residues. Per the germline V gene, CDR1 is SGHRS and CDR2 is YFSETQ. The CDR3 nucleotides read TGCGCCAGCAGCTTGAGGTCTCGCCACTACAATGAGCAGTTCTTC. Protein sequence: CASSLRSRHYNEQFF.

This clonotype came up a few times. The chain carries TRBV20-1 and TRBJ2-1; D is possibly TRBD2 (6 bases). V shed 7 bases and J shed 9 bases, with 16 bases lying between them. The CDR3 is made up of 12 amino acids. Germline V CDR1 and CDR2: DFQATT, SNEGSKA (reference sequence). The DNA for the CDR3 is TGCAGTGGGGAGGACTACACGAGTGAGCAGTTCTTC. This gives the protein CSGEDYTSEQFF.

This clonotype was counted between two and nine times. The rearrangement links TRBV12-3 or TRBV12-4 to TRBJ1-1; maybe TRBD1 (5 bases). The CDR3 runs to 12 residues. The V end was cut by 5 bases, the J end by 11 bases, with 15 bases between. The CDR3 protein is CASSPGPGGAFF. The CDR3 DNA follows: TGTGCCAGCAGTCCAGGCCCGGGGGGTGCTTTCTTT.

This clonotype was seen at least ten times. The rearrangement joins TRBV29-1 to TRBJ2-5; 7 positions agree with TRBD1. J lost 4 bases, V lost 8 bases, and 13 bases had no gene match. Looked up from germline, CDR1 is SQVTM and CDR2 is ANQGSEA. The CDR3 consists of 14 residues. The CDR3 protein is CSTNRGRTGETQYF. The CDR3, as DNA: TGCAGCACCAACAGGGGCCGCACGGGAGAGACCCAGTACTTC. The full variable domain, rest sourced from reference TRBV29-1 and TRBJ2-5, is SAVISQKPSRDICQRGTSLTIQCQVDSQVTMMFWYRQQPGQSLTLIATANQGSEATYESGFVIDKFPISRPNLTFSTLTVSNMSPEDSSIYLCSTNRGRTGETQYFGPGTRLLVL.

The chain combines TRBV12-3 or TRBV12-4 with TRBJ2-3; 8 bases are a match to TRBD1. The CDR3 length is 13 residues. V shed 6 bases and J 8 bases; nucleotides not matched to a gene: 7. The CDR3 nucleotides are TGTGCCAGCAGGCCCCAGGGGGCGGGTACGCAGTATTTT. Translating it yields CASRPQGAGTQYF.

The V and J genes are TRBV12-3 or TRBV12-4 and TRBJ2-6; possible D gene TRBD2, 5 bases. There are 15 residues in the CDR3. The germline V and J ends were trimmed by 2 bases and 3 bases, with 8 bases remaining between them. The CDR3 DNA reads TGTGCCAGCAGTTTACTGGGAGATGGGGCCAACGTCCTGACTTTC. Its translation: CASSLLGDGANVLTF.

With respect to this clonotype: One end of the junction fails to match germline, which may point to a read error. The V and J genes are TRBV7-2 and TRBJ2-5; D not resolved. The CDR3 consists of 13 residues. The V gene's germline CDR1 is SGHTA and CDR2 FQGNSA. The CDR3 sequence: CGSSLVGQETQYF. CDR3 in DNA: TGTGGCAGCAGCTTAGTGGGTCAAGAGACCCAGTACTTC.